These 21 T cell receptor beta chains were sequenced from one sample in a study of OX40 agonist ivuxolimab in advanced cancers. To prepare the library, the immunoSEQ multiplex PCR assay was applied. TCRdb carries this immuneACCESS record with in-frame sequences only. Its versions omit some clonotypes, under half of them owing to an unresolved V gene in the studies checked, with the rest unexplained. Within this sample are tens of thousands of clones, with 75% to 85% of them counted one time only. Clones ranked in the top ten supply approximately 3.1% of the sample. The sample consisted of CD4+ or CD8+ T cells sorted from blood, taken in a trial of the OX40 agonist ivuxolimab. Source of these receptors: an adult with an advanced solid tumor such as melanoma, head and neck, liver or kidney cancer.

This clone is a singleton in its sample. The genes are TRBV15 and TRBJ2-5; D is perhaps TRBD1 (5 bases). The CDR3 runs to 15 residues. V was clipped by 0 bases and J by 1 base, with 9 bases between them. CDR1 is LNHNV, CDR2 YYDKDF, per germline (reference sequence). The CDR3 loop reads CATSRDLGVQETQYF. CDR3 coding DNA: TGTGCCACCAGCAGAGATCTAGGGGTCCAAGAGACCCAGTACTTC.

This clone occurred once. V usage is TRBV7-9 and J usage is TRBJ2-5, with D possibly being TRBD2 (6 bases). Trimming pared 1 base from V and 4 bases from J, leaving 13 bases between. From germline, CDR1 is SEHNR and CDR2 FQNEAQ (reference sequence). The CDR3 has 15 amino acids. DNA for the CDR3: TGTGCCAGCAGCTTAGAGGGATGGCGGGGAGAGACCCAGTACTTC. Protein product: CASSLEGWRGETQYF.

This sequence joins TRBV30 and TRBJ2-5; D unresolved. Germline CDR1 and CDR2: GTSNPN and SVGIG (reference sequence). The CDR3 length is 13 residues. Trimming shortened V by 8 bases and J by 1 base, and 14 bases separated the two germline ends. The CDR3 region is CALRRTIQETQYF. The CDR3 nucleotides read TGTGCCCTCCGACGGACGATCCAAGAGACCCAGTACTTC.

This clone occurred once. J is TRBJ2-5 and V is TRBV15; D uncertain. Germline V lookup: CDR1 LNHNV, CDR2 YYDKDF (reference sequence). Trimming shortened V by 1 base and J by 2 bases, and 8 bases separated the two germline ends. This CDR3 is 14 amino acids long. CDR3 bases: TGTGCCACCAGCAGAGGCGGAAGTCAAGAGACCCAGTACTTC. Translated: CATSRGGSQETQYF. Variable domain in full (rest from reference TRBV15 and TRBJ2-5): DAMVIQNPRYQVTQFGKPVTLSCSQTLNHNVMYWYQQKSSQAPKLLFHYYDKDFNNEADTPDNFQSRRPNTSFCFLDIRSPGLGDTAMYLCATSRGGSQETQYFGPGTRLLVL.

This sequence joins TRBV18 and TRBJ1-2; D is uncertain. V was cut by 4 bases and J by 7 bases, with 22 bases left in between. This CDR3 has 16 residues. CDR1 and CDR2 (germline): KGHSH, LQKENI. CDR3 in amino acids: CASSHKTGHPPPGYTF. The CDR3 DNA follows: TGTGCCAGCTCACACAAAACCGGGCATCCCCCACCTGGCTACACCTTC.

This clone was counted a single time. The genes are TRBV6-5 and TRBJ2-7; D call uncertain. The germline V gene encodes CDR1 MNHEY and CDR2 SVGAGI. The CDR3 runs to 13 residues. V was trimmed by 6 bases and J by 6 bases, leaving 15 bases between them. CDR3: CASSPATSSEQYF. In DNA form, the CDR3 reads TGTGCCAGCAGCCCCGCAACTTCCAGCGAGCAGTACTTC.

This rearrangement joins TRBV21-1 to TRBJ1-5. TRBV21-1 is marked as a pseudogene. The CDR3 consists of 15 residues. The DNA for the CDR3 is TGTGCCAGCAGCAAAGCCGAGGGCGGAGGCCAGCCCCAGCATTTT. Translating it yields CASSKAEGGGQPQHF.

In its sample, this clone was seen once. The chain links TRBV5-1 to TRBJ1-2, with TRBD1 identical over 7 bases. Germline loops: CDR1 SGHRS, CDR2 YFSETQ. The ends lost 4 bases at V and 2 bases at J; junction bases unmatched: 5. CDR3 length: 14 amino acids. This CDR3 is CASSRDSLNYGYTF. The CDR3 DNA sequence: TGCGCCAGCAGCCGGGACAGTCTCAACTATGGCTACACCTTC.

DNA for the CDR3: TGTGCCTGGAGTGTACGTAGCAGCGGGGTCCGGGAGACCCAGTACTTC. Translation gives CAWSVRSSGVRETQYF. This chain links TRBV30 with TRBJ2-5; 7 nucleotides agree with TRBD2. After removal of 0 bases from V and 5 bases from J, the junction contained 12 bases not matched to a gene. Germline values: CDR1 GTSNPN, CDR2 SVGIG (reference sequence). The CDR3 runs 16 residues.

This chain joins TRBV14 and TRBJ2-5; D is uncertain. CDR1 SGHDN and CDR2 FVKESK come from the germline V gene. This CDR3 is built from 9 residues. The V end lost 7 bases, the J end lost 6 bases, and 3 bases lay between the germline ends. This CDR3 reads CASTKTQYF. The DNA for the CDR3 is TGTGCCAGCACCAAGACCCAGTACTTC.

The sample holds a few counts of this clone. This sequence joins TRBV15 and TRBJ2-2; 9 nucleotides agree with TRBD2. CDR1 and CDR2 (germline): LNHNV, YYDKDF (reference sequence). This CDR3 is 18 amino acids long. J was trimmed by 5 bases and V by 5 bases; bases with no gene match: 15. The CDR3 coding sequence is TGTGCCACCAGCGCCCCCGGACTAGCGCAAAATAGAACCGGGGAGCTGTTTTTT. Amino acids: CATSAPGLAQNRTGELFF.

The genes are TRBV6-4 and TRBJ1-5, with TRBD1 matching 8 bases. V lost 4 bases and J lost 5; bases outside the gene matches: 1. Germline V gives CDR1 MRHNA, CDR2 SNTAGT. This CDR3 is 13 amino acids long. The CDR3 loop is CASSADRDQPQHF. In DNA, the CDR3 is TGTGCCAGCAGTGCGGACAGGGATCAGCCCCAGCATTTT.

The chain joins TRBV29-1 to TRBJ2-7; no clear D. The CDR3 is 14 residues long. V was trimmed by 4 bases and J by 5 bases, leaving 18 bases between them. The germline V gene has CDR1 SQVTM and CDR2 ANQGSEA. The CDR3 nucleotides read TGCAGCGTTGGTCAGAGTTTGGGCACACACGAGCAGTACTTC. It yields the protein CSVGQSLGTHEQYF.

The chain links TRBV2 to TRBJ2-2; D uncertain. Germline V gene sequence: CDR1 SNHLY, CDR2 FYNNEI. This CDR3 contains 14 residues. The V end was cut by 6 bases, the J end by 4 bases, with 12 bases between. Here the CDR3 reads CASSRQASTGELFF. CDR3 in DNA: TGTGCCAGCAGCAGGCAGGCCTCCACCGGGGAGCTGTTTTTT.

Remarks on this clone: The junction does not match germline at one end; this may be a read error. Other DNA sequences within the sample encode an identical CDR3. This chain uses TRBV7-2 with TRBJ2-2; D is perhaps TRBD1 (7 bases). The CDR3 has 18 residues. From germline, CDR1 is SGHTA and CDR2 FQGNSA. In DNA, the CDR3 is TGTGCCAGTAGCTCCCTCCCGACAGGGAGGATTTACACCGGGGAGCTGTTTTTT. Translating it yields CASSSLPTGRIYTGELFF.

The gene calls are TRBV7-2 and TRBJ2-2; 11 bases agree with TRBD2. CDR3 length: 16 amino acids. The trim removed 9 bases at V and 4 bases at J, leaving 10 bases unmatched. CDR1 is SGHTA, CDR2 FQGNSA, per germline. The CDR3 sequence is CASRRSGRAGTGELFF. The CDR3 DNA reads TGTGCCAGTAGGCGTAGCGGGAGGGCCGGCACCGGGGAGCTGTTTTTT.

The rearrangement links TRBV28 to TRBJ2-1, with TRBD1 matching over 12 bases. The CDR3 is 15 amino acids. Trimming cost V 5 bases and J 10 bases; bases outside gene matches: 9. Germline lookup yields CDR1 MDHEN and CDR2 SYDVKM. CDR3: CASSPWGTGGREQFF. Written as DNA, the CDR3 is TGTGCCAGCAGTCCCTGGGGGACAGGGGGCCGAGAGCAGTTCTTC.

Worth noting for this clone: At one of its ends the junction is not consistent with the germline gene, which may arise from a read error. The chain carries TRBV6-5 and TRBJ2-7; 9 bases are shared with TRBD2. Germline values: CDR1 MNHEY, CDR2 SVGAGI. The CDR3 totals 13 residues. The CDR3 bases are TGTGCCAGCAGTGAAGCCCCTAGCGGGACCCGAGACTTC. The encoded protein is CASSEAPSGTRDF.

The rearrangement links TRBV10-2 to TRBJ1-2; tentative D call: TRBD1 (6 bases). The V gene's germline CDR1 is WSHSY and CDR2 SAAADI. CDR3 size: 14 residues. V was clipped by 6 bases and J by 8 bases, with 19 bases between them. The CDR3 nucleotides read TGCGCCAGCAGGGACCGACAGGATCCAGCGGGCTACACCTTC. Protein sequence: CASRDRQDPAGYTF.

The chain joins TRBV28 to TRBJ1-4; TRBD1 agrees at 9 bases. V trimming: 6 bases; J trimming: 2 bases; junction bases outside the gene matches: 10. The CDR3 is 17 residues long. Germline values: CDR1 MDHEN, CDR2 SYDVKM. Written as DNA, the CDR3 is TGTGCCAGCAGGGAAACCGGGACAGGGAGGACTAATGAAAAACTGTTTTTT. Translating gives CASRETGTGRTNEKLFF.

This clone was seen only a few times. The rearrangement joins TRBV11-2 to TRBJ2-3; 7 positions agree with TRBD2. The V and J ends lost 5 bases and 0 bases, in that order; junction bases with no gene match: 5. The CDR3 spans 15 residues. Germline-derived CDR1 and CDR2 are SGHAT and FQNNGV. The CDR3 region has the DNA TGTGCCAGCAGCCACGTAGCGGGTAGCACAGATACGCAGTATTTT. Protein product: CASSHVAGSTDTQYF.